Listed below are T cell receptor beta chains from one sample, sequenced in a study of blood T cell repertoires in COVID-19. Sequencing was performed with immunoSEQ multiplex PCR; in TCRdb, only in-frame clones are kept and a portion is missing. The sample has about 320,000 clones, approximately 90% seen once; the top ten hold about 8.9%. Material for sequencing was PBMCs or T cells enriched from blood (not recorded which). These receptor sequences come from a woman between 18 and 29 years old who had recovered from COVID-19. The CDR3 runs from the conserved cysteine through the conserved F or W. The D gene is left open where the match is weak. Rows may omit the clone size; those that give it use once, few, many or a size class.

>-|-|TRBV5-4|TRBJ1-3
TGTGCCAGCAGCTTAGGGGCGGCAACTGGAAACACCATATATTTT
CASSLGAATGNTIYF
>-|TRBD2|TRBV20-1|TRBJ2-1
TGCAGTGCTGGAAGACTAGCGGGGCAGTTCTTC
CSAGRLAGQFF
>-|TRBD1|TRBV6-5|TRBJ1-2
TGTGCCAGCGGCGAGACAGGGGGCTGGGGCTACACCTTC
CASGETGGWGYTF
>-|TRBD2|TRBV7-9|TRBJ2-1
TGTGCCAGCAGCTCGGGACTAGAGATTCTTGGGCAGTTCTTC
CASSSGLEILGQFF
>-|-|TRBV4-2|TRBJ2-2
TGTGCCAGCAGCCAAGATCCGGCGGGCGGGGAGCTGTTTTTT
CASSQDPAGGELFF
>-|-|TRBV15|TRBJ2-3
TGTGCCACCAGCAGAGCCCCCCCGGGTACGCAGTATTTT
CATSRAPPGTQYF
>few|TRBD1|TRBV29-1|TRBJ1-1
TGCAGCGCTCATTGGACAGGGGGGACTGAAGCTTTCTTT
CSAHWTGGTEAFF
>-|TRBD2|TRBV6-5|TRBJ2-7
TGTGCCAGCAGTCGTACTAGCGGGGGGGCGTACGAGCAGTACTTC
CASSRTSGGAYEQYF
>-|TRBD1|TRBV27|TRBJ2-7
TGTGCCAGCAGTTTAGTGGACAGGGCTCCCGAGCAGTACTTC
CASSLVDRAPEQYF
>-|-|TRBV7-2|TRBJ1-6
TGTGCCAGCAGCCTCCCGGGAGAGCCCCTAGGGTCCCTCCACTTT
CASSLPGEPLGSLHF
>-|-|TRBV5-6|TRBJ2-2
TGTGCCAGCAGCTTTAATATGGAGGCCGGGGAGCTGTTTTTT
CASSFNMEAGELFF
>-|-|TRBV30|TRBJ1-2
TGTGCCTGGAGCCCCGCAGGCTACTATGGCTACACCTTC
CAWSPAGYYGYTF
>-|-|TRBV9|TRBJ1-3
TGTGCCAGCAGCGTAGTGGCAGGCGCGAACACCATATATTTT
CASSVVAGANTIYF
>-|-|TRBV6-6|TRBJ2-5
TGTGCCAGCAGTTACGGCCAGGGCCAAGAGACCCAGTACTTC
CASSYGQGQETQYF
>-|-|TRBV25-1|TRBJ1-1
TGTGCCAGCAGTCCCCAGGACACTTCTGAAGCTTTCTTT
CASSPQDTSEAFF
>-|-|TRBV14|TRBJ1-3
TGTGCCAGCAGCCCGACAGTTACTGGAAACACCATATATTTT
CASSPTVTGNTIYF
>-|-|TRBV30|TRBJ2-7
TGTGCCTGGAGTGTACGTGGTACTTACGAGCAGTACTTC
CAWSVRGTYEQYF
>-|-|TRBV6-2/TRBV6-3|TRBJ2-7
TGTGCCAGCAGTTGGGAGAGAATAGGAGCCTACGAGCAGTACTTC
CASSWERIGAYEQYF
>-|-|TRBV9|TRBJ2-7
TGTGCCAGCAGCCCAGATCCGGGGAGCCCTCCAGAGCAGTACTTC
CASSPDPGSPPEQYF
>-|-|TRBV28|TRBJ1-2
TGTGCCAGCAGTACGACGGGGAGGCGTTGGGGCTACACCTTC
CASSTTGRRWGYTF
>once|-|TRBV7-9|TRBJ1-1
TGTGCCAGCAGCAGTACCGGGAGACGAACTGAAGCTTTCTTT
CASSSTGRRTEAFF
>-|-|TRBV27|TRBJ1-6
TGTGCCAGCAGTTCGGGGACGGGGGATTATTCACCCCTCCACTTT
CASSSGTGDYSPLHF
>once|-|TRBV5-1|TRBJ1-1
TGCGCCAGCAGCGCACTAACAGGGCCGGGGACTGAAGCTTTCTTT
CASSALTGPGTEAFF